The rows below give T cell receptor beta chains drawn from one sample of a study of PD-1 blockade in classical Hodgkin lymphoma. Libraries were prepared by immunoSEQ multiplex PCR; TCRdb keeps only in-frame clonotypes and omits some of them. The sample comprises 70,000 or so clones, over 90% of which are singletons, and roughly 2.6% rests with the top ten. The specimen was peripheral blood mononuclear cells (PBMCs). The receptors originated from a human donor with classical Hodgkin lymphoma. CDR3s include the opening cysteine and the closing phenylalanine or tryptophan. A D gene is named only where the DNA matches it firmly. Size is omitted from some rows. Given values are once, few, many or a class for expanded clones.

DNA	CDR3	size	length	D	V	J
TGTGCCGGCGCGAGGGGTAACACTGAAGCTTTCTTT	CAGARGNTEAFF	.	12	.	TRBV6-1	TRBJ1-1
TGTGCCAGCAGCTTAGGGGAGGGTAAACCTGGAAACACCATATATTTT	CASSLGEGKPGNTIYF	.	16	.	TRBV7-2	TRBJ1-3
TGTGCCATCAGTGAGGCGTCCCCAGATACGCAGTATTTT	CAISEASPDTQYF	.	13	.	TRBV10-3	TRBJ2-3
TGTGCCAGCAGTCGACCGGAGACAGATACGCAGTATTTT	CASSRPETDTQYF	.	13	.	TRBV7-9	TRBJ2-3
TGTGCCAGCAGCTTAGGGTCTTGGACAGGGAACGATTCACCCCTCCACTTT	CASSLGSWTGNDSPLHF	.	17	TRBD1	TRBV7-8	TRBJ1-6
TGCGCCAGCAGCTTGGCCGGGTCAGTTGAAGCTTTCTTT	CASSLAGSVEAFF	.	13	.	TRBV5-1	TRBJ1-1
TGTGCCTGGAGTGTCGGGACAGGGACGGCCGATACGCAGTATTTT	CAWSVGTGTADTQYF	.	15	TRBD1	TRBV30	TRBJ2-3
TGTGCCAGCAGCCAATCAAGGGGGATCCGAGGAGAGACCCAGTACTTC	CASSQSRGIRGETQYF	.	16	.	TRBV14	TRBJ2-5
TGCAGCGTCGGGGGGACAGTCGCGAACACCGGGGAGCTGTTTTTT	CSVGGTVANTGELFF	.	15	.	TRBV29-1	TRBJ2-2
TGTGCCAGCAGCTTGGATCAGGCCCGACCAAACTATGGCTACACCTTC	CASSLDQARPNYGYTF	few	16	.	TRBV5-5	TRBJ1-2
TGTGCCAGCACCCTCAGGGGAACAGGGGCCAACGTCCTGACTTTC	CASTLRGTGANVLTF	.	15	.	TRBV6-5	TRBJ2-6
TGTGCCAGCAGCTTAATGATGAATGAAAAACTGTTTTTT	CASSLMMNEKLFF	.	13	.	TRBV7-9	TRBJ1-4
TGTGCCAGCAGCTTAGACTCGGCGACTGAAGCTTTCTTT	CASSLDSATEAFF	.	13	.	TRBV7-9	TRBJ1-1
TGTGCCAGCAGTTTCGGCAGGGGGGTCTCTGGAAACACCATATATTTT	CASSFGRGVSGNTIYF	.	16	TRBD1	TRBV6-6	TRBJ1-3
TGTGCCAGCAGCTTGGCCTCGACAGCGAACTATGGCTACACCTTC	CASSLASTANYGYTF	.	15	.	TRBV7-2	TRBJ1-2
TGTGCCAGCAGTCACAGGGCTGACGGCTACACCTTC	CASSHRADGYTF	once	12	.	TRBV25-1	TRBJ1-2
TGTGCCAGTATCGGACACAGAGGACAGAAGGGGAACCTCTCTGGAAACACCATATATTTT	CASIGHRGQKGNLSGNTIYF	.	20	.	TRBV19	TRBJ1-3
TGTGCCACCAGCCGGGGACGGCACTATGGCTACACCTTC	CATSRGRHYGYTF	.	13	.	TRBV15	TRBJ1-2
TGTGCCAGCAGCTTCGGAGGTCAAGAGACCCAGTACTTC	CASSFGGQETQYF	.	13	.	TRBV7-7	TRBJ2-5
TGCAGTGCTAGCTCGCCGAATGGCTACACCTTC	CSASSPNGYTF	once	11	.	TRBV20-1	TRBJ1-2
TGTGCCAGCAGCTTTCTGGGGACCCGACAGACCACCCCACCCGAGCAGTACTTC	CASSFLGTRQTTPPEQYF	.	18	.	TRBV11-2	TRBJ2-7
TGTGCCAGCAGCCCCGCAGGCGGTCATGTTCAGCCCCAGCATTTT	CASSPAGGHVQPQHF	.	15	.	TRBV28	TRBJ1-5
TGCGCCAGCAGCTTGTCCGATCTTGGTGGCTACACCTTC	CASSLSDLGGYTF	once	13	.	TRBV5-1	TRBJ1-2
TGTGCCAGCAGTGACCCCGGCAGAAGCACTGAAGCTTTCTTT	CASSDPGRSTEAFF	.	14	.	TRBV6-4	TRBJ1-1
TGTGCCAGCAGCTTTGATATTAGGGAAAAATGGGGACAAGTTACCTACAATGAGCAGTTCTTC	CASSFDIREKWGQVTYNEQFF	.	21	.	TRBV12-1	TRBJ2-1
TGTGCCAGTAGTATAACCGGGCCGGGGGGCAATCAGCCCCAGCATTTT	CASSITGPGGNQPQHF	.	16	.	TRBV19	TRBJ1-5
TGTGCCAGCAGCGTAGCCTCACTACCGTACAATGAGCAGTTCTTC	CASSVASLPYNEQFF	.	15	.	TRBV9	TRBJ2-1
TGTGCCAGCAGGGGACTCTTCTCCAATGAGCAGTTCTTC	CASRGLFSNEQFF	.	13	.	TRBV6-1	TRBJ2-1
TGTGCCAGTAGTATGGCAGGGGTAGAATCAAACTATGGCTACACCTTC	CASSMAGVESNYGYTF	once	16	.	TRBV19	TRBJ1-2